This T cell receptor (beta chain) was captured in a study of shared clonotypes between healthy human individuals (dated by TCRdb to 2020 to 2021). For the study in its entirety: The cohort included three men and two women between 18 and 49 years of age. Per donor, leukapheresis produced somewhere between about 0.94 and 9.5 billion PBMCs. For each donor, CD4 naive and CD4 memory were each given three plates, CD8 naive was given two plates, and CD8 memory was given one plate. Blood TCR repertoires of five healthy adults were deeply sequenced to estimate repertoire size and the extent of clonotype sharing between individuals. Libraries were prepared and TCR repertoires were sequenced by different laboratories using diverse techniques, in order to increase sequencing depth and limit assay-specific biases.

Donors were healthy HIV-negative adults with no recently reported acute infections or vaccinations. Every donor was a Caucasian adult living in Nashville, Tennessee, USA. CD4+ T cells were enriched by magnetic negative selection, after which naive cells were positively selected on CD45RA and the negative fraction was taken as the memory subset. After blood collection by leukapheresis, PBMCs were isolated using Ficoll-Histopaque density gradient centrifugation and then cryopreserved in the vapor phase of liquid nitrogen. Analytical flow cytometry was used to check the purity and quantity of every magnetically sorted T cell population. Genomic DNA was isolated from every sorted fraction and measured by UV absorbance on a Nanodrop 2000c. Using the deep immunoSEQ assay, TCR CDR3 regions were amplified from genomic DNA by multiplex PCR. For each cell subset, the extracted genomic DNA was distributed evenly across all wells of several immunoSEQ 96-well plates, and each plate served as one replicate. For sorted subsets, each replicate PCR was loaded with approximately 0.2 ug genomic DNA, equivalent to 30,000 or so T cell genomes. The purified libraries were quantified using a Qubit 3.0 fluorometer, sized with a Bioanalyzer 2100, and then quantified again using the KAPA Library Quantification kit. Every immunoSEQ 96-well plate was sequenced on a separate single-read 150-cycle Illumina NextSeq 550 flow cell. From the authors' description of their analysis: Because the immunoSEQ output included only junctional sequences and no quality scores, the filtering could not be the same as the filtering used for full-length reads. To assign V/J genes and CDR3, sequences were annotated using PyIR, a Python wrapper for IgBLAST v1.9, with IMGT germline references. Reads were removed for weak V/J assignments (E-value above 1e-6), missing CDR3, stop codons, out-of-frame junctions, or ambiguous translated residues. V3J clonotypes were defined as sequences sharing an identical inferred V gene, J gene, and CDR3 amino acid sequence. Percentage overlap between repertoires was computed as shared unique clonotypes divided by the size of the smaller repertoire. RTK rarefaction, the Chao1 estimator, and Recon v2.1 estimates of unobserved clonotypes were used to assess repertoire richness. For all TCRbeta clonotypes obtained by the gDNA method from four donors, generation probabilities were computed with OLGA. Drawn from immuneACCESS, this table holds only the in-frame rearrangements with V and J called that TCRdb kept. Clones are partly lost; checked studies trace under half to an unresolved V gene and leave the rest unexplained. D and trimming were read from the DNA, whereas the V and J calls and clone size are those reported in that table. The sample profile shows more than 2,000,000 clones; just over 90% of them were found once. The ten largest clones take up roughly 0.36% of the sample.

Concerning this clone itself: Its antigen remains undetermined. No much larger clone is present one base from it, and per-base qualities are unavailable.

The junction shows trimming of 4 bases on V and 0 bases on J, plus 19 bases between the germline ends. CDR1 and CDR2 were assigned from the germline V gene (reference sequence) as SEHNR and FQNEAQ. The CDR3 numbers 17 residues from cysteine through phenylalanine. CDR3 DNA is the only sequence kept; it has 51 bases, read in frame from the first base. Broader findings and caveats from the paper: When a handful of donors were compared, the shared fraction of clonotypes was around 5% for naive CD4, about 4% for naive CD8, more than 2% for memory CD4, and under 0.5% for memory CD8. Even with the large sequencing depth, rarefaction of the sorted-subset datasets indicated that sequencing was incomplete. The genetic and exposure-history diversity represented was limited by the small number of donors. Pairwise subsampling indicated that sequencing depth was expected to affect the degree of clonotype sharing among donors. Larger estimated clonotype richness was generally found for naive subsets than for memory subsets. Sampling was limited to blood, and TCR repertoires in tissue likely differ from TCR repertoires in blood. Higher generation probabilities were observed for clonotypes shared by all four sorted-subset donors than for non-shared clonotypes.

The receptor comes from a man aged 18 to 30 in good health. Some clones in this sample may be carry-over from other donors' samples. The sequenced sample consisted of naive CD4+ T cells from PBMCs. The meaning of the sample's cell subset or site label: CD45RA+ positively selected. The rearrangement combines TRBV7-9 with TRBJ2-7, with the D gene tentatively TRBD1 or TRBD2, based on 6 matching bases in each. CDR3 loop: CASSSRSGRGLSYEQYF. The nucleotide sequence is TGTGCCAGCAGCTCTAGATCCGGCAGGGGACTCTCCTACGAGCAGTACTTC.